One sample yielded the 4 T cell receptor beta chains listed below, sequenced in a study of CD8 T cells in ankylosing spondylitis. TCRdb ran MiXCR on the 5' RACE reads and lists one entry per CDR3 protein. The sample consists of approximately 350,000 distinct CDR3 sequences, about 14% of them appearing once. The sample was blood, either unsorted or a sorted T cell fraction (not recorded which). These receptors were taken from a male donor with ankylosing spondylitis or in good health (not recorded which).

This clonotype was counted a few times. This sequence joins TRBV4-1 and TRBJ2-2; the match to TRBD1 covers 8 bases. J gave up 6 bases and V 4 bases, and 7 bases lay outside the gene matches. Looked up from germline, CDR1 is MGHRA and CDR2 is YSYEKL. This CDR3 comprises 15 residues. CDR3: CASSPRNRGAGELFF. For the CDR3, the DNA is TGCGCCAGCAGCCCAAGGAACAGGGGGGCCGGGGAGCTGTTTTTT.

The chain links TRBV6-1 to TRBJ2-2, with 8 positions matching TRBD1. The CDR3 totals 15 residues. Trimming took 5 bases from V and 5 from J; bases not matched to a gene: 7. CDR1 is MNHNS and CDR2 is SASEGT in the germline V gene. CDR3 protein: CASSMDRAPTGELFF. Here the CDR3 DNA reads TGTGCCAGCAGTATGGACAGGGCGCCTACCGGGGAGCTGTTTTTT.

V usage is TRBV6-1 and J usage is TRBJ1-5, with TRBD1 as a possible D gene (5 bases). The CDR3 extends over 14 amino acids. Germline V gene lookup returns CDR1 MNHNS and CDR2 SASEGT. V was shortened by 6 bases and J by 7 bases, with 16 bases between the two germline ends. The CDR3 region is CASRSAEGRQPQHF. DNA of the CDR3: TGTGCCAGCAGATCCGCGGAGGGGCGGCAGCCCCAGCATTTT.

The genes are TRBV15 and TRBJ2-2, with a possible D match to TRBD2 (6 bases). Germline CDR1 is LNHNV and CDR2 is YYDKDF (reference sequence). CDR3 length: 15 amino acids. Trimming cost V 5 bases and J 6 bases, with 16 bases left between them. CDR3 DNA sequence: TGTGCCACCAGCCGCCCTACCAGGGAGGCCGGGGAGCTGTTTTTT. Translating gives CATSRPTREAGELFF. The variable domain in full, completed from reference TRBV15 and TRBJ2-2, reads DAMVIQNPRYQVTQFGKPVTLSCSQTLNHNVMYWYQQKSSQAPKLLFHYYDKDFNNEADTPDNFQSRRPNTSFCFLDIRSPGLGDTAMYLCATSRPTREAGELFFGEGSRLTVL.